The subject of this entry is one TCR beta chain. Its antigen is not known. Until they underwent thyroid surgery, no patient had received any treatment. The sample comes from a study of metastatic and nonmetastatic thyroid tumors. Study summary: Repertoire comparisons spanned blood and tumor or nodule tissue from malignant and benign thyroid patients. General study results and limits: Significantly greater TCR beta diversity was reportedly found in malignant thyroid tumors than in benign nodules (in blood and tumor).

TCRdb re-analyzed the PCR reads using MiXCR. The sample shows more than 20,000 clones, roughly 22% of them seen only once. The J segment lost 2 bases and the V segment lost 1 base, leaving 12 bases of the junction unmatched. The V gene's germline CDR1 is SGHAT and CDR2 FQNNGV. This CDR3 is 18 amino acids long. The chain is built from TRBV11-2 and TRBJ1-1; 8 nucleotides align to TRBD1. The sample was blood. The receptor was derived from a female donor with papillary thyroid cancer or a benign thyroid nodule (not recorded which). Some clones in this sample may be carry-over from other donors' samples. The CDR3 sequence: CASSLGRTLTGVNTEAFF. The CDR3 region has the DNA TGTGCCAGCAGCTTAGGGAGGACTTTGACAGGGGTAAACACTGAAGCTTTCTTT.